This passage covers 28 T cell receptor beta chains from one sample sequenced in a study of chemoradiotherapy in HPV16-positive cancers. Sequenced by immunoSEQ multiplex PCR; TCRdb stores in-frame clones only, minus some. The sample holds some 17,000 clones; more than 85% are singletons and the top ten take 13% to 15%. This specimen was blood, taken from a patient who underwent chemoradiotherapy. Receptor source: a human donor with HPV-associated anogenital cancer.

The V gene is TRBV9, the J gene TRBJ1-3; perhaps TRBD1 as D (5 bases). Germline V gene sequence: CDR1 SGDLS, CDR2 YYNGEE. The CDR3 runs 15 residues. The V gene lost 0 bases and the J gene lost 3 bases, with 10 bases spanning the gap. CDR3 in DNA: TGTGCCAGCAGCGTAGAAGGGACCCGTGGAAACACCATATATTTT. Encoded protein: CASSVEGTRGNTIYF.

This clone turned up a few times. The rearrangement links TRBV6-1 to TRBJ1-1; D uncertain. Trimming shortened V by 7 bases and J by 1 base, and 13 bases separated the two germline ends. This CDR3 contains 14 residues. Per the germline V gene, CDR1 is MNHNS and CDR2 is SASEGT. CDR3 nucleotide sequence: TGTGCCAGCATCGTCGGAGGTCCGAACACTGAAGCTTTCTTT. Amino acids: CASIVGGPNTEAFF.

The rearrangement links TRBV11-3 to TRBJ2-2; 10 bases are shared with TRBD2. The CDR3 totals 16 residues. Trimming cost V 3 bases and J 4 bases; bases outside gene matches: 5. Germline CDR1 SGHNT, CDR2 YENEEA. The CDR3 region has the DNA TGTGCCAGCAGCTTGGTTCTAGCGGGGGCCACCGGGGAGCTGTTTTTT. Translation gives CASSLVLAGATGELFF.

The chain uses TRBV19 and TRBJ1-2; D uncertain. The CDR3 is 14 residues long. CDR1 is LNHDA, CDR2 SQIVND, per germline (reference sequence). With 1 base removed from V and 7 bases from J, the gap between germline ends came to 13 bases. CDR3 nucleotides: TGTGCCAGTAGTATAGGTCTTGGTGGAGTTGGCTACACCTTC. Translating it yields CASSIGLGGVGYTF.

On this clone: With a much larger clone just one base away, this may be a read error. Other DNA sequences in this sample translate to the same CDR3. The V gene is TRBV6-5, the J gene TRBJ2-7; D not resolved. Trimming shortened V by 9 bases and J by 1 base, and 1 base separated the two germline ends. Germline-derived CDR1 and CDR2 are MNHEY and SVGAGI. This CDR3 region has 9 residues. The CDR3, as DNA: TGTGCCAGTTCCTACGAGCAGTACTTC. Amino acids: CASSYEQYF.

V is TRBV7-8 and J is TRBJ2-5, with 9 nucleotides matching TRBD2. After removal of 8 bases from V and 2 bases from J, the junction contained 12 bases not matched to a gene. The CDR3 loop spans 16 amino acids. CDR1 SGHVS and CDR2 FQNEAQ come from the germline V gene. The DNA of the CDR3 is TGTGCCAGCGCGCCTGGCGTGACTAGCGGACAAGAGACCCAGTACTTC. Its protein product is CASAPGVTSGQETQYF.

The rearrangement joins TRBV19 to TRBJ2-7, with 7 nucleotides matching TRBD1. V was pared by 5 bases and J by 1 base, with 8 bases of the junction left unmatched. CDR1 is LNHDA and CDR2 is SQIVND in the germline V gene (reference sequence). The CDR3 is 15 amino acids. DNA for the CDR3: TGTGCCAGTAGTCCGGGCAGGGGGTTTTCCTACGAGCAGTACGTC. Translating it yields CASSPGRGFSYEQYV.

This clone has a handful of counts. In nucleotides, the CDR3 is TGTGCCAGCAGCAGGGATCGGGGCACTGAAGCTTTCTTT. Its translation: CASSRDRGTEAFF. This chain links TRBV19 with TRBJ1-1, with TRBD1 as a possible D gene (5 bases). Trimming took 9 bases from V and 4 from J, leaving 15 bases between them. The CDR3 sequence is 13 residues long. From germline, CDR1 is LNHDA and CDR2 SQIVND (reference sequence). Based on the CDR3 plus reference TRBV19 and TRBJ1-1, the full variable domain is DGGITQSPKYLFRKEGQNVTLSCEQNLNHDAMYWYRQDPGQGLRLIYYSQIVNDFQKGDIAEGYSVSREKKESFPLTVTSAQKNPTAFYLCASSRDRGTEAFFGQGTRLTVV.

V gene TRBV20-1 combines with J gene TRBJ1-1; TRBD1 might be the D (5 bases). This CDR3 has 11 residues. The germline V gene has CDR1 DFQATT and CDR2 SNEGSKA (reference sequence). V was shortened by 5 bases and J by 4 bases, with 8 bases between the two germline ends. In DNA, the CDR3 is TGCAGTGCTTTAACAGGCACTGAAGCTTTCTTT. Residues: CSALTGTEAFF.

This clone was counted a few times. This chain uses TRBV5-6 with TRBJ1-2; D is undetermined. The V gene lost 0 bases and the J gene lost 1 base, with 10 bases spanning the gap. Germline loops: CDR1 SGHDT, CDR2 YYEEEE. This CDR3 comprises 15 residues. This CDR3 reads CASSLGPTNNYGYTF. DNA of the CDR3: TGTGCCAGCAGCTTGGGCCCCACAAATAACTATGGCTACACCTTC. Looking up the rest from reference TRBV5-6 and TRBJ1-2 gives the full variable domain: DAGVTQSPTHLIKTRGQQVTLRCSPKSGHDTVSWYQQALGQGPQFIFQYYEEEERQRGNFPDRFSGHQFPNYSSELNVNALLLGDSALYLCASSLGPTNNYGYTFGSGTRLTVV.

Of note for this clone: Other DNA sequences in the sample encode the same CDR3. The chain couples TRBV6-6 to TRBJ1-5; no reliable D call. Trimming left V 0 bases short and J 1 base short, with 4 bases between. There are 14 residues in the CDR3. Germline loops: CDR1 MNHNY, CDR2 SVGAGI (reference sequence). Written as DNA, the CDR3 is TGTGCCAGCAGTTACTCGGGGAGCAATCAGCCCCAGCATTTT. Translation: CASSYSGSNQPQHF.

This clone showed up just once. The chain recombines TRBV5-1 with TRBJ2-7; possibly TRBD1 for D (6 bases). Germline V gene lookup returns CDR1 SGHRS and CDR2 YFSETQ. Trimming took off 4 bases at V and 3 bases at J, with 14 bases between the two ends. The CDR3 contains 14 residues. The CDR3 is CASSRETGFYEQYF. The CDR3 DNA follows: TGCGCCAGCAGCCGTGAAACAGGGTTCTACGAGCAGTACTTC.

The V gene is TRBV30, the J gene TRBJ2-4; D is uncertain. Germline V gene lookup returns CDR1 GTSNPN and CDR2 SVGIG (reference sequence). Trimming took off 4 bases at V and 8 bases at J, with 18 bases between the two ends. The CDR3 extends over 14 amino acids. CDR3 sequence reads: CAWTRLGAEDIQYF. The CDR3 DNA is TGTGCCTGGACCAGGTTGGGTGCAGAGGACATTCAGTACTTC.

The chain recombines TRBV5-6 with TRBJ2-1; D possibly corresponds to TRBD2 (6 bases). This CDR3 contains 15 residues. The germline V gene encodes CDR1 SGHDT and CDR2 YYEEEE. Deletions cut 4 bases from V and 1 base from J, with 12 bases between. The CDR3 nucleotides read TGTGCCAGCAGCCCCGGCCGGGGGTCCTACAATGAGCAGTTCTTC. Amino acids: CASSPGRGSYNEQFF. The full variable domain, its missing parts supplied by reference TRBV5-6 and TRBJ2-1, is DAGVTQSPTHLIKTRGQQVTLRCSPKSGHDTVSWYQQALGQGPQFIFQYYEEEERQRGNFPDRFSGHQFPNYSSELNVNALLLGDSALYLCASSPGRGSYNEQFFGPGTRLTVL.

This clone was found once. The chain recombines TRBV5-4 with TRBJ1-1; a weak D match, TRBD1 (6 bases). This CDR3 region has 14 residues. The V gene lost 1 base and the J gene lost 3 bases, with 10 bases spanning the gap. Germline CDR1 and CDR2: SGHNT and YYREEE (reference sequence). CDR3 loop: CASSLWGADTEAFF. The CDR3 nucleotides are TGTGCCAGCAGCTTGTGGGGGGCAGACACTGAAGCTTTCTTT. The full variable domain, with the rest looked up from reference TRBV5-4 and TRBJ1-1, is ETGVTQSPTHLIKTRGQQVTLRCSSQSGHNTVSWYQQALGQGPQFIFQYYREEENGRGNFPPRFSGLQFPNYSSELNVNALELDDSALYLCASSLWGADTEAFFGQGTRLTVV.

The rearrangement links TRBV4-1 to TRBJ2-2, with 9 nucleotides matching TRBD1. V lost 4 bases, J lost 5 bases, and 8 bases stayed unmatched. The CDR3 has 16 amino acids. Germline CDR1 is MGHRA and CDR2 is YSYEKL. CDR3 coding DNA: TGCGCCAGCAGCCGACTACAGGGGGCTGGAACCGGGGAGCTGTTTTTT. It encodes CASSRLQGAGTGELFF.

This sequence joins TRBV6-1 and TRBJ2-7, with D hard to call. The V and J ends lost 6 bases and 2 bases respectively, with 5 bases between them. This CDR3 contains 11 residues. Germline CDR1 is MNHNS and CDR2 is SASEGT. CDR3 coding DNA: TGTGCCAGCAGCACGACCTACGAGCAGTACGTC. Amino acid sequence: CASSTTYEQYV.

V is TRBV13 and J is TRBJ2-1; TRBD1 matches at 10 bases. The CDR3 loop spans 15 amino acids. The germline V gene has CDR1 PRHDT and CDR2 FYEKMQ (reference sequence). V shed 5 bases, J shed 5 bases, and the junction held 6 bases outside the gene matches. The chain's CDR3 is CASSGGGQGDNEQFF. The CDR3 DNA is TGTGCCAGCAGCGGGGGAGGACAGGGGGACAATGAGCAGTTCTTC.

V and J are TRBV15 and TRBJ1-1; D remains ambiguous. The CDR3 spans 15 residues. The V gene lost 3 bases and the J gene lost 1 base, with 12 bases spanning the gap. From germline, CDR1 is LNHNV and CDR2 YYDKDF (reference sequence). The CDR3 spells CATSRTRIQNTEAFF. CDR3 DNA: TGTGCCACCAGCAGGACAAGAATACAGAACACTGAAGCTTTCTTT.

The chain has TRBV5-1 and TRBJ2-2, with TRBD2 matching 7 bases. Per germline, CDR1 SGHRS and CDR2 YFSETQ. The CDR3 spans 15 residues. V gave up 7 bases and J gave up 6 bases; unmatched junction bases: 12. In DNA form, the CDR3 reads TGCGCCAGCCACCCCATGGGGGGGACGGCCGGGGAGCTGTTTTTT. Its protein product is CASHPMGGTAGELFF.

The chain is built from TRBV29-1 and TRBJ1-1; no reliable D call. The CDR3 has 12 residues. Trimming removed 3 bases from V and 1 base from J, with 6 bases in between. Germline loops: CDR1 SQVTM, CDR2 ANQGSEA. The CDR3 sequence: CSVEPGNTEAFF. The CDR3 DNA sequence: TGCAGCGTTGAGCCGGGGAACACTGAAGCTTTCTTT.

This chain links TRBV12-5 with TRBJ2-3; D is ambiguous. The CDR3 runs 15 residues. V gave up 7 bases and J gave up 1 base, with 15 bases separating them. Per the germline V gene, CDR1 is LGHNT and CDR2 is FRNRAP. This chain's CDR3 is CASAVARLRTDTQYF. CDR3 bases: TGTGCTAGTGCTGTGGCGAGACTTCGCACAGATACGCAGTATTTT.

The CDR3 reads CASSPQGPGEQYV. CDR3 nucleotide sequence: TGTGCCAGCTCACCGCAGGGGCCGGGCGAGCAGTACGTC. The chain combines TRBV18 with TRBJ2-7; tentative D call: TRBD1 (6 bases). V dropped 3 bases and J dropped 6 bases, with 12 bases sitting between them. The CDR3 spans 13 residues. Germline CDR1 is KGHSH and CDR2 is LQKENI.

The rearrangement links TRBV28 to TRBJ2-7, with 8 positions matching TRBD2. Germline CDR1 reads MDHEN; CDR2 reads SYDVKM. V lost 1 base and J lost 6; bases outside the gene matches: 20. The CDR3 is 19 amino acids. DNA for the CDR3: TGTGCCAGCAGTTTATTTGGTGGCGGGAGCGGGAGTGGATACGGCGAGCAGTACTTC. This sequence encodes CASSLFGGGSGSGYGEQYF.

This chain joins TRBV5-1 and TRBJ1-1; D call uncertain. Looked up from germline, CDR1 is SGHRS and CDR2 is YFSETQ. Trimming took off 4 bases at V and 1 base at J, with 8 bases between the two ends. The CDR3 is 13 amino acids. CDR3 nucleotides: TGCGCCAGCAGCCCGGACGGGAACACTGAAGCTTTCTTT. The encoded protein is CASSPDGNTEAFF.

The V gene is TRBV10-1, the J gene TRBJ2-1; D remains ambiguous. Germline V gene sequence: CDR1 WNHNN, CDR2 SYGVQD (reference sequence). V lost 2 bases and J 5 bases, leaving 7 bases between the germline ends. This CDR3 has 13 residues. For the CDR3, the DNA is TGCGCCAGCAGTGAGCATCCCAACAATGAGCAGTTCTTC. Its translation: CASSEHPNNEQFF.

This sequence joins TRBV5-1 and TRBJ2-2; tentatively, D is TRBD2 (6 bases). This CDR3 comprises 15 residues. CDR1 and CDR2 from the germline V gene are SGHRS and YFSETQ. V dropped 7 bases and J dropped 6 bases, with 19 bases sitting between them. The CDR3 region has the DNA TGCGCCAGCGGGGACTCAGGGCCCTCCCCCGGGGAGCTGTTTTTT. Residues: CASGDSGPSPGELFF.

This sequence joins TRBV7-8 and TRBJ1-2; a weak D match, TRBD1 (6 bases). The V and J ends lost 1 base and 10 bases respectively, with 13 bases between them. The V gene's germline CDR1 is SGHVS and CDR2 FQNEAQ. This CDR3 region has 13 residues. CDR3 sequence reads: CASSLEGLGAYTF. The CDR3 DNA is TGTGCCAGCAGCTTAGAGGGGCTGGGGGCCTACACCTTC.